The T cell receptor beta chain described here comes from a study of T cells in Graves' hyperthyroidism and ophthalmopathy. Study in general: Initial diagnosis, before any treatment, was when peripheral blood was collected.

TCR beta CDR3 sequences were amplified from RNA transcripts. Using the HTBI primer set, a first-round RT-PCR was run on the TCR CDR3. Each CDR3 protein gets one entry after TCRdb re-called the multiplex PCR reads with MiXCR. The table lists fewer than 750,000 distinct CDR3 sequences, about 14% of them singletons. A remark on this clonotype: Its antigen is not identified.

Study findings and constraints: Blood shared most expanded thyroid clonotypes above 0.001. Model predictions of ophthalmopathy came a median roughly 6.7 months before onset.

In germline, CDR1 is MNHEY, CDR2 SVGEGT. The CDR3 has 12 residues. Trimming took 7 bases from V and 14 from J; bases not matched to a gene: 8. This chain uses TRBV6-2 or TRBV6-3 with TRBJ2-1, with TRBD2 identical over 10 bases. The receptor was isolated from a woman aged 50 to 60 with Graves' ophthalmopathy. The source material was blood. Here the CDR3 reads CASNQREGREFF. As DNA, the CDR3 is TGTGCCAGCAATCAGCGGGAGGGCCGGGAGTTCTTC.